Detailed here is one TCR beta chain. No antigen is known for it. TCRdb reprocessed the 5' RACE reads with MiXCR, giving one entry per CDR3 protein. The sample contains 400,000 or so distinct CDR3 sequences, roughly 30% of which appear only once. This record comes from a study of identical twins' blood T cells. For the study at large: Around 50 million reads came from some 12 libraries, six alpha, six beta.

Study results and limitations: Twins reportedly had markedly more similar V usage than unrelated donors, even among out-of-frame TCRbeta clonotypes. Abundant TCRbeta CDR3s overlapped more between twins than with unrelated donors.

The CDR3 spans 12 residues. Sequenced input: PBMCs. This TCR came from a woman aged 18-49 years in good health. This sequence joins TRBV21-1 and TRBJ1-1. TRBV21-1 constitutes a pseudogene. CDR3 sequence reads: CAGSDGNGEAFF. The CDR3 DNA reads as TGTGCCGGATCGGATGGGAATGGCGAAGCTTTCTTT.